This T cell receptor (beta chain) was retrieved from a study of metastatic and nonmetastatic thyroid tumors. At the level of the study: From malignant and benign thyroid patients, repertoires in blood and in tumor or nodule tissue were compared.

Overall study results and limits: As reported, TCR beta diversity in blood and tumor was significantly higher in malignant thyroid tumors than in benign nodules.

Each patient went into thyroid surgery without having received any treatment. Per germline, CDR1 SEHNR and CDR2 FQNEAQ (reference sequence). Deletions cut 2 bases from V and 7 bases from J, with 9 bases between. The CDR3 is 14 amino acids. Under the authors' procedure: Between-group CDR3 differences, defined by clinicopathological status, yielded a distant-metastasis classifier for papillary thyroid cancer. Using MiXCR, TCRdb re-called clones from the PCR reads. The V and J calls reflect TCRdb's pipeline rather than the authors' work. The sample holds around 40,000 clones, roughly a sixth seen once. This clone occurred many times. The antigen is undetermined.

Sequencing was done on a sample of blood. The receptor comes from a male donor with papillary thyroid cancer or a benign thyroid nodule (not recorded which). Some clones in this sample may be carry-over from other donors' samples. This chain links TRBV7-9 with TRBJ1-6; weak D call: TRBD1 (6 bases). Written as DNA, the CDR3 is TGTGCCAGCAGCTTACCGGGGACAAATTCACCCCTCCACTTT. Protein product: CASSLPGTNSPLHF.